Each of the 2 T cell receptor beta chains below was sequenced from the same sample in a study of blood T cell repertoires in COVID-19. Repertoires were generated with immunoSEQ multiplex PCR, while TCRdb's copy carries only in-frame clones and drops some. The sample includes some 260,000 clones, 88% seen only once; the top ten take just under 1%. Sequencing input: peripheral blood. The receptors derive from a woman in her thirties or forties who had recovered from COVID-19.

The genes are TRBV18 and TRBJ1-1; 7 bases match TRBD1. CDR1 and CDR2 (germline): KGHSH, LQKENI. This CDR3 spans 15 amino acids. The trim removed 4 bases at V and 2 bases at J, leaving 7 bases unmatched. Here the CDR3 reads CASSLNSGGNTEAFF. The CDR3 nucleotides read TGTGCCAGCTCACTAAACTCAGGGGGAAACACTGAAGCTTTCTTT.

On this clone itself: Different DNA sequences within this sample yield the same CDR3. V usage is TRBV18 and J usage is TRBJ1-5; 8 nucleotides line up with TRBD1. This CDR3 is built from 16 residues. Germline trimming cut 0 bases from V and 0 bases from J; bases unmatched to any gene: 1. Per the germline V gene, CDR1 is KGHSH and CDR2 is LQKENI. In nucleotides, the CDR3 is TGTGCCAGCTCACCACCCGGGACAGGTAGCAATCAGCCCCAGCATTTT. It translates to CASSPPGTGSNQPQHF.